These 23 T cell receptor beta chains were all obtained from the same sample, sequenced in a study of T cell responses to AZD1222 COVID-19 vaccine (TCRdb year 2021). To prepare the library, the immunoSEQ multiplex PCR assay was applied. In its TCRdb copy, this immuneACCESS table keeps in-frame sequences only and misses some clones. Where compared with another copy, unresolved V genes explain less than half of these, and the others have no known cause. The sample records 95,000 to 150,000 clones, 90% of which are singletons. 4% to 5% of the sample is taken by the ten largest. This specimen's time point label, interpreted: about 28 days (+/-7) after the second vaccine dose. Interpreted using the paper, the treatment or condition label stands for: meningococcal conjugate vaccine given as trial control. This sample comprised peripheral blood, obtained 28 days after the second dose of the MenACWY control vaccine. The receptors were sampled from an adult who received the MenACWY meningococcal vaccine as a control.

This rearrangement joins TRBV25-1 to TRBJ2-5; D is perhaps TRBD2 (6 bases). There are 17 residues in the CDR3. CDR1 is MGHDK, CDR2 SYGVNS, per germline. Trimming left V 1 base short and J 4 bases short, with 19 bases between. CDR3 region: CASSELEGHQVLETQYF. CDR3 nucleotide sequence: TGTGCCAGCAGTGAATTGGAGGGGCACCAGGTTCTAGAGACCCAGTACTTC.

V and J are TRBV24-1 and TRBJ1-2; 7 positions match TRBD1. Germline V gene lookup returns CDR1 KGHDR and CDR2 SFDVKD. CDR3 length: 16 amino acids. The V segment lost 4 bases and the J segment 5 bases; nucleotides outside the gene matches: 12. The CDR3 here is CATSDGPGGGGYGYTF. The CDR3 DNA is TGTGCCACCAGTGACGGACCAGGGGGGGGCGGTTATGGCTACACCTTC.

The DNA of the CDR3 is TGTGCCAGCAGCTTGGGATGGTCGGGGATCTTTTACGAGCAGTACGTC. It encodes CASSLGWSGIFYEQYV. V gene TRBV5-6 combines with J gene TRBJ2-7; possibly TRBD2 for D (5 bases). This CDR3 is 16 amino acids long. CDR1 is SGHDT and CDR2 is YYEEEE in the germline V gene. The ends were cut back, 0 bases at V and 4 bases at J, with 17 bases in the middle.

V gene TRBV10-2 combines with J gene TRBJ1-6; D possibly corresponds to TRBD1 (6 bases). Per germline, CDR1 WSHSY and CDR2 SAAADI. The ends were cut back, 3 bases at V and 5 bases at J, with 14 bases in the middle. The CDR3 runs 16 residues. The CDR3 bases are TGCGCCAGCAGTGAAGGCAGGGGCACCGATAATTCACCCCTCCACTTT. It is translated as CASSEGRGTDNSPLHF.

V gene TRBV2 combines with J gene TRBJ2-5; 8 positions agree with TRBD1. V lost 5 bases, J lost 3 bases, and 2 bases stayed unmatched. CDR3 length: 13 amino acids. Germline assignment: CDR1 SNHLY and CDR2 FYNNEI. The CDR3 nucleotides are TGTGCCAGCAGTCGGGACAGGAAAGAGACCCAGTACTTC. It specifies CASSRDRKETQYF. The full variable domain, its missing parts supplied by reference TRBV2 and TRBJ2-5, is EPEVTQTPSHQVTQMGQEVILRCVPISNHLYFYWYRQILGQKVEFLVSFYNNEISEKSEIFDDQFSVERPDGSNFTLKIRSTKLEDSAMYFCASSRDRKETQYFGPGTRLLVL.

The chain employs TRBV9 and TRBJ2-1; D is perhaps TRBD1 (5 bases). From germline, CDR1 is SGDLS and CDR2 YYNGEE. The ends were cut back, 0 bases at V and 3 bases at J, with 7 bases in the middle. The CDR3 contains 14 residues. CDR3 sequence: CASSVGTHYNEQFF. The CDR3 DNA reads TGTGCCAGCAGCGTAGGGACACACTACAATGAGCAGTTCTTC.

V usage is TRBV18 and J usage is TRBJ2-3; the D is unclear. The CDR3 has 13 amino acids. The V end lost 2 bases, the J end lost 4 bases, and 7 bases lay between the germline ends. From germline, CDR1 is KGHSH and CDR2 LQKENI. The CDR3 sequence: CASSPKDPDTQYF. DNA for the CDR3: TGTGCCAGCTCACCAAAGGACCCAGATACGCAGTATTTT.

Here the CDR3 DNA reads TGTGCCAGCAGTAAGGGGTTGGGGGGAGTAGGGGAGACCCAGTACTTC. It encodes CASSKGLGGVGETQYF. The rearrangement links TRBV6-2 or TRBV6-3 to TRBJ2-5, with D possibly TRBD2 on 6 matching bases. Trimming stripped 5 bases from V and 5 bases from J, with 21 bases between. The CDR3 sequence is 16 residues long. Per the germline V gene, CDR1 is MNHEY and CDR2 is SVGEGT.

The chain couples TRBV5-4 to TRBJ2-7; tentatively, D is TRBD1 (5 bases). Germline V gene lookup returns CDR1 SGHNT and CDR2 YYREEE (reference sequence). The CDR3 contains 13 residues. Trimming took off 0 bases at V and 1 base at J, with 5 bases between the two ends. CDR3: CASSLEGSYEQYV. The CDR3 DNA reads TGTGCCAGCAGCTTGGAGGGGTCCTACGAGCAGTACGTC.

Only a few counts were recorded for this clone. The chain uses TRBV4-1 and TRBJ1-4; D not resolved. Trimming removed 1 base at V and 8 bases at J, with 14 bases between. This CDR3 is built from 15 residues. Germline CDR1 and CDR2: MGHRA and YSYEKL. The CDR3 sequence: CASSQGTTRKEKLFF. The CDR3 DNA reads TGCGCCAGCAGCCAAGGGACGACCAGGAAAGAAAAACTGTTTTTT.

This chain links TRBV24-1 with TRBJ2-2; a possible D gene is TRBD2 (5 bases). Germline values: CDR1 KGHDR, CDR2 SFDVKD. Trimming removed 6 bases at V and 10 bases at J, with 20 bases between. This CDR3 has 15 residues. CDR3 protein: CATSPRRGFGEELFF. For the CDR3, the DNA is TGTGCCACCAGTCCCCGTCGGGGTTTTGGTGAGGAGCTGTTTTTT.

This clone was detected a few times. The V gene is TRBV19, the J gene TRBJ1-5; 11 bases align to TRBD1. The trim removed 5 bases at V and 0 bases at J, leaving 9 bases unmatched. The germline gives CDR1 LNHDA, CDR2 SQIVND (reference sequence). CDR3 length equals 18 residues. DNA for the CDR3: TGTGCCAGTAGTGCTGGGACAGGGGGGATGAGTAGCAATCAGCCCCAGCATTTT. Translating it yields CASSAGTGGMSSNQPQHF.

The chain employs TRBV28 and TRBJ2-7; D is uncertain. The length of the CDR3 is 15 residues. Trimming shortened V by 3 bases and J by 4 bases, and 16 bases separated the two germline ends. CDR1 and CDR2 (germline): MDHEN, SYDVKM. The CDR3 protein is CASSFGVGIQYEQYV. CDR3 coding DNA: TGTGCCAGCAGTTTTGGGGTGGGTATCCAGTACGAGCAGTACGTC.

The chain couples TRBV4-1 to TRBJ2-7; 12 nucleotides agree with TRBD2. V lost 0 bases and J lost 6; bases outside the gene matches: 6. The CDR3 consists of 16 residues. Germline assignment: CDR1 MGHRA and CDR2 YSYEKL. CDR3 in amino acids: CASSQDPSGRASEQYF. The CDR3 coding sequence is TGCGCCAGCAGCCAAGATCCTAGCGGGAGGGCCTCCGAGCAGTACTTC.

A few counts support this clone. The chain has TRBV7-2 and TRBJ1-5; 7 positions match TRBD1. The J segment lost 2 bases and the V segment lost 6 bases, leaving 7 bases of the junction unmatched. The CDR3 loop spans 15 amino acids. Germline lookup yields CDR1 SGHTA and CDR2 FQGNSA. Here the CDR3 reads CASSWTGTGNQPQHF. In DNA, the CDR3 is TGTGCCAGCAGTTGGACCGGGACAGGCAATCAGCCCCAGCATTTT.

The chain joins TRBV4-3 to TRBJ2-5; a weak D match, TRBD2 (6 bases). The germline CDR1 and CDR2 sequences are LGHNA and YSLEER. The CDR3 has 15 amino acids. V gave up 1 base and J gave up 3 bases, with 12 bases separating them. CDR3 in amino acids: CASSQGAAGKETQYF. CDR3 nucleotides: TGCGCCAGCAGCCAAGGGGCGGCGGGGAAAGAGACCCAGTACTTC.

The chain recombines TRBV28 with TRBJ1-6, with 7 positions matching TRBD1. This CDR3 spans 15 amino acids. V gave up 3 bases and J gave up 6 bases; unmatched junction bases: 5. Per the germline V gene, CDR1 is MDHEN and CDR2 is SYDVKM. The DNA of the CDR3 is TGTGCCAGCAGTTTCGAGGGGGCAGGTAATTCACCCCTCCACTTT. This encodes CASSFEGAGNSPLHF.

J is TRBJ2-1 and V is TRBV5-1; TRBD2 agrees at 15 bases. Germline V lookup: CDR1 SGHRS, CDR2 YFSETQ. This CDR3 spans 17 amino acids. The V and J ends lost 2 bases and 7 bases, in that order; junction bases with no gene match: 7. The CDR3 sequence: CASSFRTSGGAGNEQFF. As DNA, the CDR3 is TGCGCCAGCAGCTTCCGGACTAGCGGGGGGGCCGGGAATGAGCAGTTCTTC.

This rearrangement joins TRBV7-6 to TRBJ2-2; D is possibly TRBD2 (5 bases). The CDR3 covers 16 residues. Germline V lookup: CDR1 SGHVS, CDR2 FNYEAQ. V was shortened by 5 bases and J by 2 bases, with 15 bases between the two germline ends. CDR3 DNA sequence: TGTGCCAGCAGCCCGAACCCCGGGGATAACACCGGGGAGCTGTTTTTT. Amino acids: CASSPNPGDNTGELFF.

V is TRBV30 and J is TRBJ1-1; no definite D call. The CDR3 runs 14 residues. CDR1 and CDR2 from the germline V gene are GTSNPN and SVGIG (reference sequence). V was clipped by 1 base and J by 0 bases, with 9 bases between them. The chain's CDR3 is CAWSAHNLNTEAFF. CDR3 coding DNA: TGTGCCTGGAGTGCTCACAACCTGAACACTGAAGCTTTCTTT.

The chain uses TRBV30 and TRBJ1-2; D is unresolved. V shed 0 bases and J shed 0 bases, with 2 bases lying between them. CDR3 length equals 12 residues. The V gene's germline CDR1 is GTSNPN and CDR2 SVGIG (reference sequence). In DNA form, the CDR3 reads TGTGCCTGGAGTGTCTCTAACTATGGCTACACCTTC. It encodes CAWSVSNYGYTF.

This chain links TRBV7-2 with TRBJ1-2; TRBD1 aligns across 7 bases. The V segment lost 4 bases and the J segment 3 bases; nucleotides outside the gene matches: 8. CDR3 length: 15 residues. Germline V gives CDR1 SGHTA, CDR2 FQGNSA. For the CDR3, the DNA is TGTGCCAGCAGCTCAGGGACAGTCAGGGACTATGGCTACACCTTC. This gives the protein CASSSGTVRDYGYTF.

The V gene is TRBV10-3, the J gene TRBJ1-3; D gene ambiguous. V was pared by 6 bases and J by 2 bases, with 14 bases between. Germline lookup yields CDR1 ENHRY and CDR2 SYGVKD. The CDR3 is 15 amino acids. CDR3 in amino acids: CAISQPGVPGNTIYF. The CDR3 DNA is TGTGCCATCAGCCAACCTGGAGTCCCTGGAAACACCATATATTTT.